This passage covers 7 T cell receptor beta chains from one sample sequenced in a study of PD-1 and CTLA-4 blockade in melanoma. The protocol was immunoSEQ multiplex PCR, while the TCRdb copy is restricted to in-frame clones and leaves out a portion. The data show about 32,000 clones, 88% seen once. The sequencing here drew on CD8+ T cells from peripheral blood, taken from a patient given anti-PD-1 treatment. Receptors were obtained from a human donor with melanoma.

The DNA of the CDR3 is TGTGCCAGCAGCCCGGACAGCTATGGCTACACCTTC. It codes for CASSPDSYGYTF. The chain recombines TRBV5-8 with TRBJ1-2; a weak D match, TRBD1 (6 bases). There are 12 residues in the CDR3. V was shortened by 4 bases and J by 4 bases, with 8 bases between the two germline ends. Germline CDR1 and CDR2: SGHTS and YDEGEE.

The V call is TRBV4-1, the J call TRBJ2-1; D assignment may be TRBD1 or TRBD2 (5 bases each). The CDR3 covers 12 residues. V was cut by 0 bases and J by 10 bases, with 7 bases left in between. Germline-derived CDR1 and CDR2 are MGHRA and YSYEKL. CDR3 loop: CASSQEGREQFF. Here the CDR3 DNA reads TGCGCCAGCAGCCAAGAGGGACGCGAGCAGTTCTTC.

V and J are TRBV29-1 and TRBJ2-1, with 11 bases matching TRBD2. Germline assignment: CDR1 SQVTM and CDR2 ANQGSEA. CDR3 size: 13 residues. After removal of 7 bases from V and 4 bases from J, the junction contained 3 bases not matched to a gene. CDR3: CSGRLAGYNEQFF. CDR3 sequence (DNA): TGCAGCGGAAGACTAGCGGGGTACAATGAGCAGTTCTTC.

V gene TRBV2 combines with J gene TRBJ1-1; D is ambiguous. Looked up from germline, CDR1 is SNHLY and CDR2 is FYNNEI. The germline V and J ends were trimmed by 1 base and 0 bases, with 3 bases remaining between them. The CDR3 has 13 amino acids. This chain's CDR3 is CASSEGVNTEAFF. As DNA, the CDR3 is TGTGCCAGCAGTGAAGGGGTGAACACTGAAGCTTTCTTT.

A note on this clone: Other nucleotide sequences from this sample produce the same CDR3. The CDR3 here is CASSFGGGTEAFF. The CDR3 DNA sequence: TGTGCCAGCAGTTTCGGGGGAGGCACTGAAGCTTTCTTT. The chain joins TRBV28 to TRBJ1-1; possibly TRBD1 for D (5 bases). The CDR3 sequence is 13 residues long. In germline, CDR1 is MDHEN, CDR2 SYDVKM. Between the trimmed V and J ends, which lost 3 bases and 4 bases, there was a span of 9 bases. Drawing the rest from reference TRBV28 and TRBJ1-1, the complete variable domain is DVKVTQSSRYLVKRTGEKVFLECVQDMDHENMFWYRQDPGLGLRLIYFSYDVKMKEKGDIPEGYSVSREKKERFSLILESASTNQTSMYLCASSFGGGTEAFFGQGTRLTVV.

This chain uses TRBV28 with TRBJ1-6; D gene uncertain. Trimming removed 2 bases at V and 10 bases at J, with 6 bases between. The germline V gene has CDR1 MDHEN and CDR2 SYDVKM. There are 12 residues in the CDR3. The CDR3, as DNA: TGTGCCAGCAGTTTAGGGGAATCACCCCTCCACTTT. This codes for CASSLGESPLHF.

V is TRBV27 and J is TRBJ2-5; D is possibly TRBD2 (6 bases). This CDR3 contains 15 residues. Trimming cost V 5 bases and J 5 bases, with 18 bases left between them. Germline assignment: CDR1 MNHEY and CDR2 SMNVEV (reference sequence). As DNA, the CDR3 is TGTGCCAGCAGTGAATCCGGGACTTGGGGGGAGACCCAGTACTTC. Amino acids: CASSESGTWGETQYF.